The rows below give T cell receptor beta chains drawn from one sample of a study of T cells in pancreatic ductal adenocarcinoma. TCRdb's table, derived via immunoSEQ multiplex PCR, lists solely in-frame clones and lacks some. Of roughly 100,000 clones in the sample, 90% to 95% were seen once. The sample comprised PBMCs. Receptors originate from a human donor with pancreatic ductal adenocarcinoma. The CDR3 runs from the conserved cysteine through the conserved F or W. D genes are given only for firm matches. Only some rows state a clone size, as once, few, many or a class for expanded clones.

V	D	J	size	DNA	CDR3
TRBV9	TRBD2	TRBJ2-5	NA	TGTGCCAGCAGCCTGGGACTAGCGGGAGGCGAGACCCAGTACTTC	CASSLGLAGGETQYF
TRBV10-2	NA	TRBJ2-7	NA	TGCGCCAGCAGTGAGGCGAAGGGGGTCTACGAGCAGTACTTC	CASSEAKGVYEQYF
TRBV10-3	NA	TRBJ2-7	NA	TGTGCCATCAGTGAGTCGAGAGAGGCTTCCGAGCAGTACTTC	CAISESREASEQYF
TRBV5-8	NA	TRBJ2-3	NA	TGTGCCAGCAGCCCCGACGGGGTTCAAGATACGCAGTATTTT	CASSPDGVQDTQYF
TRBV4-2	NA	TRBJ1-1	NA	TGTGCCAGCAGCCCGTCGGACAGTCTTAACACTGAAGCTTTCTTT	CASSPSDSLNTEAFF
TRBV18	TRBD2	TRBJ2-3	NA	TGTGCCAGCTCACCACAGGGGTGGGACTACACAGATACGCAGTATTTT	CASSPQGWDYTDTQYF
TRBV28	NA	TRBJ2-2	NA	TGTGCCAGCAGTGGGGGCTTATACACAGGGAAAGGATGGGCGAACACCGGGGAGCTGTTTTTT	CASSGGLYTGKGWANTGELFF
TRBV6-6	NA	TRBJ1-5	NA	TGTGCCAGCAGTCCAGGGTTGGGCAATCAGCCCCAGCATTTT	CASSPGLGNQPQHF
TRBV9	TRBD2	TRBJ2-3	NA	TGTGCCAGCAGTAGCGGGGAAGGAGTTACAGATACGCAGTATTTT	CASSSGEGVTDTQYF
TRBV5-1	TRBD2	TRBJ2-1	once	TGCGCCAGCAGAGAGGGCGCAGCGGGAGCAGGTGGTGAGCAGTTCTTC	CASREGAAGAGGEQFF
TRBV6-5	NA	TRBJ2-6	NA	TGTGCCAGCTGTGGAAGCGGCTCTGGGGCCAACGTCCTGACTTTC	CASCGSGSGANVLTF
TRBV6-6	NA	TRBJ2-7	NA	TGTGCCAGCAGTTCCACCGGTTCCGAGCAGTACTTC	CASSSTGSEQYF
TRBV6-5	NA	TRBJ2-2	NA	TGTGCCAGCAGTTGGACGGGCTACAGGGACGGGGAGCTGTTTTTT	CASSWTGYRDGELFF
TRBV28	NA	TRBJ1-2	NA	TGTGCCAGCAGTTTATCTTCGGTCTATGGCTACACCTTC	CASSLSSVYGYTF
TRBV25-1	NA	TRBJ2-6	NA	TGTGCCAGCAGTGAATACCCCGGGGGGCTTGACCTGACTTTC	CASSEYPGGLDLTF
TRBV7-2	TRBD1	TRBJ2-7	NA	TGTGCCAGCAGTACTTCAGGGGGTGCGAACTACGAGCAGTACTTC	CASSTSGGANYEQYF
TRBV7-8	NA	TRBJ2-2	once	TGTGCCAGCAGCTCGAAGGGGCAGGAAAGAAAAGAGCTGTTTTTT	CASSSKGQERKELFF
TRBV27	NA	TRBJ1-5	NA	TGTGCCAGCAGACCTACAGGGCTCAATCAGCCCCAGCATTTT	CASRPTGLNQPQHF
TRBV5-1	TRBD2	TRBJ2-3	NA	TGCGCCAGCAGCTTAGAGCGGGAGCTGGATACGCAGTATTTT	CASSLERELDTQYF
TRBV7-9	NA	TRBJ2-7	NA	TGTGCCAGCAGCTTCGGGGGAGGCTACGAGCAGTACTTC	CASSFGGGYEQYF
TRBV5-1	NA	TRBJ1-2	NA	TGCGCCAGCAGCTTGGAGGGGCCGGCTGTTCCCTATGGCTACACCTTC	CASSLEGPAVPYGYTF
TRBV19	TRBD1	TRBJ1-3	NA	TGTGCCAGTAGGACAGGGGACCGGGATTATGGAAACACCATATATTTT	CASRTGDRDYGNTIYF
TRBV18	NA	TRBJ1-5	NA	TGTGCCAGCTCACGTGAGGATCAGCCCCAGCATTTT	CASSREDQPQHF
TRBV6-4	NA	TRBJ1-1	NA	TGTGCCAGCAGTGAACCAGGGGCAGAAGCTTTCTTT	CASSEPGAEAFF
TRBV7-8	TRBD1	TRBJ2-2	NA	TGTGCCAGCAGCTTTCTGCAGGGGGACACCGGGGAGCTGTTTTTT	CASSFLQGDTGELFF
TRBV29-1	NA	TRBJ2-7	NA	TGCAGCGTTGCCTTTGGGTTCGTCGGGGGCGAGCAGTACTTC	CSVAFGFVGGEQYF
TRBV5-1	NA	TRBJ2-7	once	TGCGCCAGCAGCTTGAGAGTAAACTCCTACGAGCAGTACTTC	CASSLRVNSYEQYF
TRBV5-6	NA	TRBJ2-3	NA	TGTGCCAGCACCGGCTACCGGGACTCTGACACAGATACGCAGTATTTT	CASTGYRDSDTDTQYF
TRBV20-1	NA	TRBJ2-2	NA	TGCAGTGCTCGGACTGCCGGGGAGCTGTTTTTT	CSARTAGELFF
TRBV21-1	NA	TRBJ2-1	NA	TGTGCCAGCAGACTCACGAGCGGCTACAATGAGCAGTTCTTC	CASRLTSGYNEQFF
TRBV5-8	NA	TRBJ1-1	NA	TGTGCCAGCAGCCGACAGGTGAACACTGAAGCTTTCTTT	CASSRQVNTEAFF
TRBV27	NA	TRBJ2-7	NA	TGTGCCAGCAGCCAGTGGCGCGGGACGCGGCTGAGTGAGCAGTACTTC	CASSQWRGTRLSEQYF
TRBV29-1	TRBD1	TRBJ1-1	few	TGCAGCGTTAGGGACAGAGTGGTGGGATCTGAAGCTTTCTTT	CSVRDRVVGSEAFF
TRBV15	NA	TRBJ1-1	NA	TGTGCCACCAGCAGAGGGGGCTCGAACACTGAAGCTTTCTTT	CATSRGGSNTEAFF
TRBV5-1	NA	TRBJ1-1	NA	TGCGCCAGCAGCTTGGTAGGGAGTACTGAAGCTTTCTTT	CASSLVGSTEAFF
TRBV28	NA	TRBJ1-2	once	TGTGCCAGCAGCTCCGTTGGCTACACCTTC	CASSSVGYTF
TRBV29-1	NA	TRBJ2-3	NA	TGCAGCGTTGGGCCCCGAACCCTCACAGATACGCAGTATTTT	CSVGPRTLTDTQYF
TRBV11-2	NA	TRBJ2-1	NA	TGTGCCAGCAGTTTAGGGAGCAATGAGCAGTTCTTC	CASSLGSNEQFF
TRBV28	NA	TRBJ2-7	NA	TGTGCCAGTACCTTTAGGGGCGAGCAGTACTTC	CASTFRGEQYF
TRBV29-1	NA	TRBJ2-5	NA	TGCAGCGTTGAAGATCAGGGTGGTCAGACCCAGTACTTC	CSVEDQGGQTQYF